Reported below is one TCR beta chain. The antigen is undetermined. Antigen-specific CD4+ T cells were first expanded with viral peptide pools by the ViraFEST assay and only then sequenced. Between days 9 and 11 of culture, CD4+ T cells were separated out. It was two doses of either the BNT162b2 or mRNA-1273 vaccine that participants received. This sample is part of a study of vaccination effects on CD4 cells after COVID-19. Looked up from germline, CDR1 is SGHRS and CDR2 is YFSETQ. The length of the CDR3 is 14 residues. Trimming cost V 2 bases and J 6 bases, with 11 bases left between them. The table came from immunoSEQ multiplex PCR; TCRdb's copy has only in-frame clones and leaves some out. The sample carries approximately 26,000 clones, roughly 85% recorded once.

This sequence was found in a human donor who received a COVID-19 vaccine. Some clones in this sample may be carry-over from other donors' samples. Sequencing used CD4+ T cells from PBMCs cultured with SARS-CoV-2 spike peptides, obtained after COVID-19 vaccination. The rearrangement uses TRBV5-1 and TRBJ1-4, with unresolved D. CDR3 nucleotides: TGCGCCAGCAGCTTCTGGGGTAGGGATGAAAAACTGTTTTTT. This translates into CASSFWGRDEKLFF.